This T cell receptor beta chain was found in a study of blood T cell repertoires in COVID-19. This table comes from immunoSEQ multiplex PCR, and its TCRdb copy is limited to in-frame clones, with some not included. The sample records 300,000 to 400,000 clones, around 86% being singletons. In Seattle, patients joined the study during active infection and were tracked longitudinally. Germline loops: CDR1 LGHNA, CDR2 YNFKEQ. This CDR3 has 18 amino acids. Trimming removed 0 bases from V and 1 base from J; junction bases left unmatched: 7. Sequencing used peripheral blood. This clonotype originated in a woman in her forties or fifties with COVID-19, enrolled during active disease. V usage is TRBV4-2 and J usage is TRBJ2-3, with 10 bases fitting TRBD2. In nucleotides, the CDR3 is TGTGCCAGCAGCCAAGAAGGTAGCGGGAGGATCGGCACAGATACGCAGTATTTT. It encodes CASSQEGSGRIGTDTQYF.